The 27 T cell receptor beta chains listed next were all sequenced from one sample in a study of T cell responses to AZD1222 COVID-19 vaccine. Libraries were prepared by immunoSEQ multiplex PCR; TCRdb keeps only in-frame clonotypes and omits some of them. The data show approximately 76,000 clones, about 82% seen once. The sample consisted of peripheral blood, taken on day 0 of AZD1222 vaccination. These receptors all stem from an adult in good health.

This sequence joins TRBV11-2 and TRBJ2-3; 13 bases agree with TRBD2. V lost 1 base and J lost 5; bases outside the gene matches: 0. The germline CDR1 and CDR2 sequences are SGHAT and FQNNGV. The CDR3 spans 15 residues. The CDR3 DNA reads TGTGCCAGCAGCTTAGGACTAGCGGGAGGAGATACGCAGTATTTT. It encodes CASSLGLAGGDTQYF. Full variable domain (remainder filled in from reference TRBV11-2 and TRBJ2-3): EAGVAQSPRYKIIEKRQSVAFWCNPISGHATLYWYQQILGQGPKLLIQFQNNGVVDDSQLPKDRFSAERLKGVDSTLKIQPAKLEDSAVYLCASSLGLAGGDTQYFGPGTRLTVL.

The chain has TRBV6-2 or TRBV6-3 and TRBJ2-5; maybe TRBD1 (6 bases). Trimming shortened V by 5 bases and J by 4 bases, and 11 bases separated the two germline ends. The CDR3 consists of 13 residues. Germline CDR1 is MNHEY and CDR2 is SVGEGT. CDR3 residues: CASSRTESETQYF. CDR3 DNA sequence: TGTGCCAGCAGTAGGACAGAGTCAGAGACCCAGTACTTC.

The chain is built from TRBV19 and TRBJ2-2; possibly TRBD2 for D (5 bases). Germline CDR1 and CDR2: LNHDA and SQIVND (reference sequence). The V and J ends lost 3 bases and 0 bases respectively, with 11 bases between them. The CDR3 has 16 residues. This CDR3 reads CASSIPGGPNTGELFF. CDR3 nucleotides: TGTGCCAGTAGTATCCCGGGCGGGCCGAACACCGGGGAGCTGTTTTTT.

The rearrangement joins TRBV6-5 to TRBJ2-7, with 11 bases lining up with TRBD1. V lost 8 bases, J lost 4 bases, and 7 bases stayed unmatched. Germline V gene lookup returns CDR1 MNHEY and CDR2 SVGAGI. The CDR3 spans 14 residues. CDR3 sequence reads: CASLPGTGGYEQYF. The CDR3 nucleotides are TGTGCCAGCCTTCCTGGGACAGGGGGGTACGAGCAGTACTTC.

The chain joins TRBV5-1 to TRBJ1-4; D is possibly TRBD1 (5 bases). V was clipped by 4 bases and J by 3 bases, with 22 bases between them. In germline, CDR1 is SGHRS, CDR2 YFSETQ. The CDR3 has 18 residues. As DNA, the CDR3 is TGCGCCAGCAGCGTGGACCTTTCGGGGCGTTCTTCTAATGAAAAACTGTTTTTT. It codes for CASSVDLSGRSSNEKLFF. The full variable domain, rest sourced from reference TRBV5-1 and TRBJ1-4, is KAGVTQTPRYLIKTRGQQVTLSCSPISGHRSVSWYQQTPGQGLQFLFEYFSETQRNKGNFPGRFSGRQFSNSRSEMNVSTLELGDSALYLCASSVDLSGRSSNEKLFFGSGTQLSVL.

The rearrangement links TRBV7-2 to TRBJ2-3; D not certain. CDR1 SGHTA and CDR2 FQGNSA come from the germline V gene. The CDR3 sequence is 16 residues long. Trimming cost V 1 base and J 1 base, with 12 bases left between them. The CDR3 coding sequence is TGTGCCAGCAGCTTAGGGCCACCAACCGGCACAGATACGCAGTATTTT. Translated, it gives CASSLGPPTGTDTQYF.

V is TRBV4-2 and J is TRBJ1-4; tentative D call: TRBD1 (6 bases). The CDR3 has 14 amino acids. Germline V lookup: CDR1 LGHNA, CDR2 YNFKEQ. Between the trimmed V and J ends, which lost 0 bases and 5 bases, there was a span of 7 bases. The CDR3 region is CASSQEGQNEKLFF. Here the CDR3 DNA reads TGTGCCAGCAGCCAAGAAGGACAGAATGAAAAACTGTTTTTT.

The rearrangement links TRBV5-6 to TRBJ2-1; no firm D call. The length of the CDR3 is 15 residues. Trimming removed 2 bases at V and 4 bases at J, with 13 bases between. Germline V gives CDR1 SGHDT, CDR2 YYEEEE. CDR3 loop: CASSFELSPYNEQFF. In nucleotides, the CDR3 is TGTGCCAGCAGCTTTGAGCTAAGCCCATACAATGAGCAGTTCTTC.

This clone showed up just once. The rearrangement joins TRBV5-1 to TRBJ2-2; 9 positions agree with TRBD2. Germline V gives CDR1 SGHRS, CDR2 YFSETQ. CDR3 length equals 17 residues. Germline trimming cut 3 bases from V and 3 bases from J; bases unmatched to any gene: 9. CDR3 nucleotide sequence: TGCGCCAGCAGCTCCCCTGCGGGGGGGGGTCACACCGGGGAGCTGTTTTTT. This translates into CASSSPAGGGHTGELFF.

The chain links TRBV5-8 to TRBJ2-7; perhaps D is TRBD1 or TRBD2 (6 bases each). Trimming stripped 1 base from V and 4 bases from J, with 15 bases between. CDR1 SGHTS and CDR2 YDEGEE come from the germline V gene. This CDR3 comprises 15 residues. CDR3 protein: CASSLRPGGHYEQYF. The DNA of the CDR3 is TGTGCCAGCAGCTTGCGGCCCGGGGGACATTACGAGCAGTACTTC.

This chain uses TRBV4-1 with TRBJ1-2, with 8 bases fitting TRBD1. Germline V gene data show CDR1 as MGHRA and CDR2 as YSYEKL. Germline trimming cut 2 bases from V and 4 bases from J; bases unmatched to any gene: 3. This CDR3 has 14 amino acids. The CDR3 nucleotides are TGCGCCAGCAGCCAACCGGGACAGGCCTATGGCTACACCTTC. It codes for CASSQPGQAYGYTF.

The genes are TRBV2 and TRBJ2-7; the match to TRBD2 covers 8 bases. This CDR3 contains 14 residues. The germline V gene has CDR1 SNHLY and CDR2 FYNNEI. The junction had 3 bases not matched to a gene; V was cut back by 3 bases and J by 2 bases. The CDR3 region is CASSEGAGAYEQYF. CDR3 in DNA: TGTGCCAGCAGTGAGGGAGCGGGAGCCTACGAGCAGTACTTC.

In its sample, this clone was seen once. This chain connects TRBV14 to TRBJ2-1, with 7 bases identical to TRBD1. Germline V gives CDR1 SGHDN, CDR2 FVKESK. The CDR3 runs 18 residues. J gave up 1 base and V 1 base, and 10 bases lay outside the gene matches. CDR3: CASSQGTSGTASYNEQFF. The DNA for the CDR3 is TGTGCCAGCAGCCAAGGGACCTCCGGGACAGCATCCTACAATGAGCAGTTCTTC.

Written as DNA, the CDR3 is TGTGCCAGCAGCCCAACCCTCAGGACGGTGAACACTGAAGCTTTCTTT. This codes for CASSPTLRTVNTEAFF. V usage is TRBV9 and J usage is TRBJ1-1, with D unresolved. Trimming stripped 4 bases from V and 0 bases from J, with 16 bases between. In germline, CDR1 is SGDLS, CDR2 YYNGEE. This CDR3 is built from 16 residues. The whole variable domain, filled in from reference TRBV9 and TRBJ1-1, reads DSGVTQTPKHLITATGQRVTLRCSPRSGDLSVYWYQQSLDQGLQFLIQYYNGEERAKGNILERFSAQQFPDLHSELNLSSLELGDSALYFCASSPTLRTVNTEAFFGQGTRLTVV.

A single count supports this clone. This sequence joins TRBV9 and TRBJ2-7; tentatively, D is TRBD2 (6 bases). The CDR3 has 14 amino acids. The V end lost 0 bases, the J end lost 7 bases, and 14 bases lay between the germline ends. Germline lookup yields CDR1 SGDLS and CDR2 YYNGEE. In DNA form, the CDR3 reads TGTGCCAGCAGCGTAGGGGACTTCCTGGGGGAGCAGTACTTC. Its protein product is CASSVGDFLGEQYF.

Here the CDR3 reads CASSLGGDYEQYF. CDR3 bases: TGCGCCAGCAGCCTCGGGGGGGATTACGAGCAGTACTTC. The V call is TRBV4-1, the J call TRBJ2-7, with 8 bases fitting TRBD2. The CDR3 runs to 13 residues. Germline V gene sequence: CDR1 MGHRA, CDR2 YSYEKL. V was clipped by 4 bases and J by 4 bases; unmatched bases: 3.

The chain employs TRBV7-9 and TRBJ2-7, with D maybe TRBD2 (6 bases). CDR3 length: 13 residues. V was shortened by 3 bases and J by 6 bases, with 12 bases between the two germline ends. CDR1 is SEHNR, CDR2 FQNEAQ, per germline (reference sequence). CDR3 residues: CASSFDGRGEQYF. In DNA, the CDR3 is TGTGCCAGCAGCTTTGACGGGCGGGGCGAGCAGTACTTC.

This clone showed up just once. This rearrangement joins TRBV2 to TRBJ1-5, with D possibly being TRBD1 (5 bases). The length of the CDR3 is 14 residues. V was shortened by 6 bases and J by 7 bases, with 16 bases between the two germline ends. Looked up from germline, CDR1 is SNHLY and CDR2 is FYNNEI. In DNA form, the CDR3 reads TGTGCCAGCAGACCTGGACACGAGGCACAGCCCCAGCATTTT. This gives the protein CASRPGHEAQPQHF.

This clone was recorded a few times. The genes are TRBV4-2 and TRBJ2-7; tentative D call: TRBD1 (5 bases). V dropped 0 bases and J dropped 0 bases, with 9 bases sitting between them. The CDR3 length is 15 residues. In germline, CDR1 is LGHNA, CDR2 YNFKEQ. The CDR3 DNA is TGTGCCAGCAGCCAAGAAGGAGACAGCTCCTACGAGCAGTACTTC. This translates into CASSQEGDSSYEQYF.

The sample holds a few counts of this clone. The rearrangement joins TRBV5-1 to TRBJ1-1; tentative D call: TRBD1 (5 bases). The CDR3 is 14 amino acids. The germline V gene encodes CDR1 SGHRS and CDR2 YFSETQ. With 0 bases removed from V and 1 base from J, the gap between germline ends came to 7 bases. This CDR3 is CASSLEGPNTEAFF. In DNA form, the CDR3 reads TGCGCCAGCAGCTTGGAGGGGCCGAACACTGAAGCTTTCTTT.

The rearrangement uses TRBV27 and TRBJ2-1; the D gene is possibly TRBD2 (8 bases). The germline V gene has CDR1 MNHEY and CDR2 SMNVEV (reference sequence). The CDR3 is 15 residues long. The V and J ends lost 8 bases and 4 bases respectively, with 18 bases between them. The CDR3 nucleotides read TGTGCCAGCTTCACAGGGGCGGGGGGATACAATGAGCAGTTCTTC. Amino acid sequence: CASFTGAGGYNEQFF.

The chain is built from TRBV10-1 and TRBJ2-3; D remains ambiguous. The length of the CDR3 is 13 residues. V was shortened by 0 bases and J by 4 bases, with 5 bases between the two germline ends. Germline V gene data show CDR1 as WNHNN and CDR2 as SYGVQD (reference sequence). CDR3 residues: CASSESGSDTQYF. CDR3 bases: TGCGCCAGCAGTGAGTCGGGCTCAGATACGCAGTATTTT.

This sequence joins TRBV4-1 and TRBJ2-7; D tentatively fits TRBD1 or TRBD2 (5 bases each). Deletions cut 3 bases from V and 2 bases from J, with 14 bases between. Per germline, CDR1 MGHRA and CDR2 YSYEKL. The CDR3 has 15 amino acids. The DNA of the CDR3 is TGCGCCAGCAGCCACCCGGGACGGAAAACCTACGAGCAGTACTTC. This gives the protein CASSHPGRKTYEQYF.

The genes are TRBV19 and TRBJ2-5; D unclear. This CDR3 spans 11 amino acids. The V gene's germline CDR1 is LNHDA and CDR2 SQIVND (reference sequence). Trimming pared 5 bases from V and 9 bases from J, leaving 10 bases between. DNA of the CDR3: TGTGCCAGTAGTGAGGACGGAGCCCAGTACTTC. Amino acid sequence: CASSEDGAQYF.

The CDR3 protein is CASSSSGLYTDTQYF. DNA of the CDR3: TGTGCCAGCAGCTCCAGCGGGCTCTACACAGATACGCAGTATTTT. V usage is TRBV7-2 and J usage is TRBJ2-3; tentative D call: TRBD2 (6 bases). Germline lookup yields CDR1 SGHTA and CDR2 FQGNSA. V lost 4 bases and J 2 bases, leaving 13 bases between the germline ends. The CDR3 runs to 15 residues.

The chain joins TRBV5-5 to TRBJ2-7, with D possibly TRBD2 on 6 matching bases. V was trimmed by 4 bases and J by 2 bases, leaving 13 bases between them. CDR1 is SGHKS, CDR2 YYEKEE, per germline (reference sequence). This CDR3 region has 14 residues. The CDR3 DNA sequence: TGTGCCAGCAGCCCGGCGGGGCAGGCCTACGAGCAGTACTTC. Translated: CASSPAGQAYEQYF.

The chain employs TRBV19 and TRBJ2-2; TRBD2 might be the D (6 bases). The CDR3 totals 13 residues. CDR1 and CDR2 from the germline V gene are LNHDA and SQIVND (reference sequence). V was cut by 11 bases and J by 3 bases, with 13 bases left in between. Here the CDR3 DNA reads TGTGCCGGCCGGGACTCTGACACCGGGGAGCTGTTTTTT. Translated, it gives CAGRDSDTGELFF.